This passage covers 5 T cell receptor beta chains from one sample sequenced in a study of post-analysis software for immune sequencing data. Study conclusions and caveats: Among roughly five TRBV segments more frequent in patients than controls were TRBV5-6, TRBV5-1 and TRBV20-1.

Their target antigens are unknown. The TCR beta cDNA libraries carried unique molecular identifiers. TCRdb reprocessed the PCR reads via MiXCR and lists one record per CDR3 protein. Counted here are 380,000 or so distinct CDR3 sequences, roughly 30% occurring once; the ten biggest clones make up about an eighth. Sequenced material: blood. Receptor source: a girl aged 10 to 17 with multiple sclerosis.

Ten or more counts support this clonotype. The chain recombines TRBV6-6 with TRBJ1-2; D is possibly TRBD1 (6 bases). The CDR3 length is 17 residues. Trimming removed 10 bases from V and 1 base from J, with 25 bases in between. CDR1 is MNHNY and CDR2 is SVGAGI in the germline V gene (reference sequence). CDR3 loop: CATEFRDTLPNNYGYTF. The CDR3 bases are TGTGCCACTGAATTCCGGGACACTCTACCCAATAACTATGGCTACACCTTC.

The genes are TRBV12-3 or TRBV12-4 and TRBJ2-1, with D perhaps matching TRBD2 (5 bases). V lost 4 bases and J 10 bases, leaving 14 bases between the germline ends. The CDR3 length is 13 residues. CDR3 nucleotide sequence: TGTGCCAGCAGTTCCCAAGCGGTCCGGGAGCAGTTCTTC. It encodes CASSSQAVREQFF.

About this clonotype: A much more abundant neighbour one base away suggests this may be a read error. For the CDR3, the DNA is TGCGCCAGCAGCCAAGATCTGCCGGACACGTTGGGCGGCTACACCTTC. This translates into CASSQDLPDTLGGYTF. This chain joins TRBV4-3 and TRBJ1-2, with a tentative D call TRBD1 (5 bases). The V and J ends lost 0 bases and 8 bases respectively, with 19 bases between them. The CDR3 is made up of 16 amino acids. Germline-derived CDR1 and CDR2 are LGHNA and YSLEER.

This clonotype was counted only a few times. The gene calls are TRBV7-9 and TRBJ2-7; TRBD1 agrees at 7 bases. This CDR3 is 14 amino acids long. The V and J ends lost 5 bases and 6 bases, in that order; junction bases with no gene match: 10. The V gene's germline CDR1 is SEHNR and CDR2 FQNEAQ (reference sequence). DNA for the CDR3: TGTGCCAGCAGCCCGAGCAAGGGGGCAGGCGAGCAGTACTTC. Protein product: CASSPSKGAGEQYF.

This chain connects TRBV3-1 to TRBJ1-2; 9 nucleotides agree with TRBD1. CDR3 size: 15 residues. V dropped 1 base and J dropped 6; count of bases not matched to a gene: 6. Germline CDR1 reads LGHDT; CDR2 reads YNNKEL (reference sequence). The CDR3 DNA reads as TGTGCCAGCAGCCAAGCGGGGGACAGGGAGGATGGCTACACCTTC. Amino acids: CASSQAGDREDGYTF.